These 5 T cell receptor beta chains share one sample of origin, sequenced in a study of T cells in Graves' hyperthyroidism and ophthalmopathy. RNA transcripts provided the source from which TCR beta CDR3 regions were amplified. Using the HTBI primer set, a first-round RT-PCR was run on the TCR CDR3. TCRdb re-called the multiplex PCR reads with MiXCR, one entry per CDR3 protein. In the table there are 700,000 or so distinct CDR3 sequences, about 14% of which are singletons. The sample consisted of blood. The receptors stem from a woman between 50 and 59 years old with Graves' ophthalmopathy.

This clonotype has a count of ten or more. This chain connects TRBV28 to TRBJ2-7; D is undetermined. The CDR3 is made up of 12 amino acids. CDR1 is MDHEN, CDR2 SYDVKM, per germline. Trimming cost V 4 bases and J 3 bases, with 7 bases left between them. The CDR3 sequence is CASSWLGYEQYF. The CDR3 DNA reads TGTGCCAGCAGTTGGTTGGGCTACGAGCAGTACTTC.

This clonotype showed up many times. The chain uses TRBV12-3 or TRBV12-4 and TRBJ2-1, with D tentatively TRBD1 (6 bases). The ends were cut back, 6 bases at V and 6 bases at J, with 15 bases in the middle. The CDR3 totals 14 residues. In nucleotides, the CDR3 is TGTGCCAGCAGCCCTCCCGGGACAATCAATGAGCAGTTCTTC. Its translation: CASSPPGTINEQFF.

This clonotype was recorded a few times. The chain has TRBV18 and TRBJ2-7; 14 bases are a match to TRBD2. The V segment lost 0 bases and the J segment 3 bases; nucleotides outside the gene matches: 1. The CDR3 is 16 amino acids. Germline values: CDR1 KGHSH, CDR2 LQKENI. As DNA, the CDR3 is TGTGCCAGCTCACCACCGGGACTAGCGGGAGTCTACGAGCAGTACTTC. Residues: CASSPPGLAGVYEQYF.

This clonotype was detected many times. The V and J genes are TRBV6-1 and TRBJ1-2; the D is unclear. V lost 7 bases, J lost 7 bases, and 13 bases lay in between. The length of the CDR3 is 12 residues. The V gene's germline CDR1 is MNHNS and CDR2 SASEGT. The CDR3 DNA follows: TGTGCCAGCACCCCCGGCGTGGGTGGCTACACCTTC. Its protein product is CASTPGVGGYTF.

This clonotype was seen only a few times. The rearrangement links TRBV10-3 to TRBJ2-1, with D unresolved. Trimming stripped 10 bases from V and 9 bases from J, with 16 bases between. This CDR3 contains 12 residues. From germline, CDR1 is ENHRY and CDR2 SYGVKD. This chain's CDR3 is CANSYPLGEQFF. Here the CDR3 DNA reads TGTGCCAACTCTTACCCCTTAGGTGAGCAGTTCTTC.